This T cell receptor beta chain was found in a study of blood T cell repertoires in COVID-19. Per the original data handling: Amplification from reference gene primers served as the basis for estimated nucleated cell counts. Here immunoSEQ multiplex PCR was the method, and the copy in TCRdb shows in-frame clones only, minus some. Clone size and the V and J calls come from that table; the DNA yielded D and trimming. The data contain about 300,000 clones, nearly 90% of them seen just once; the ten biggest clones take up approximately 2%. This clone appeared once. Germline-derived CDR1 and CDR2 are SEHNR and FQNEAQ (reference sequence). The CDR3 runs 15 residues. The V end lost 2 bases, the J end lost 7 bases, and 17 bases lay between the germline ends.

The chain employs TRBV7-9 and TRBJ1-1; no clear D gene. The origin of this receptor is a woman aged 30 to 39 with COVID-19, enrolled during active disease. Sequenced input: peripheral blood. CDR3 sequence: CASSLLSGNNGEAFF. In DNA, the CDR3 is TGTGCCAGCAGCTTACTGTCGGGGAATAATGGTGAAGCTTTCTTT.